This TCR beta chain is drawn from a study of glioma-infiltrating T cells. The V gene's germline CDR1 is KGHSH and CDR2 LQKENI. This CDR3 is 13 amino acids long. Using RNA template, CDR3s of TCR alpha and beta were amplified with iRepertoire arm-PCR. Tissue mRNA or PBMC total RNA, roughly 85-450 ng, went into one-step reverse transcription and amplification. Using its own MiXCR run on the multiplex PCR reads, TCRdb lists one record per CDR3 protein. The data contain about 180,000 distinct CDR3 sequences, about 40% of them seen just once; the ten biggest clones take up 5% to 5.5%. Notes on this clonotype: What it recognizes is unknown. Mismatch with germline at one junction end may stem from a read error.

Notes on the study in general: Above-expected tissue-blood divergence occurred in all gliomas, most in low-grade ones. CDR3 overlap between tissue and blood was very small.

The sequenced sample was glioma tissue, nonneoplastic brain tissue, or PBMCs (not recorded which). V is TRBV18 and J is TRBJ1-1; D gene ambiguous. This TCR was recovered from a human donor with low-grade glioma or glioblastoma, undergoing nonglioma brain surgery, or in good health (not recorded which). The chain's CDR3 is CARSPVGDTEAFF. The CDR3 DNA reads as TGTGCCAGATCACCAGTGGGCGACACTGAAGCTTTCTTT.